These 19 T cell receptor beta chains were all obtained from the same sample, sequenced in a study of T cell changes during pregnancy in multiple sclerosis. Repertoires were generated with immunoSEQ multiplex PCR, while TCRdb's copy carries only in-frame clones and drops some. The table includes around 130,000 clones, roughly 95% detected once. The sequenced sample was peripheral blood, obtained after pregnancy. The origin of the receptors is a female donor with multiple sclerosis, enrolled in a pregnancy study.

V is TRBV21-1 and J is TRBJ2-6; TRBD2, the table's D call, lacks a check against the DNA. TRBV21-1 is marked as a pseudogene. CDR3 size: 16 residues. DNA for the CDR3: TGTGCCAGCAGCAAAGGGGGGGGATCTGGGGCCAACGTCCTGACTTTC. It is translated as CASSKGGGSGANVLTF.

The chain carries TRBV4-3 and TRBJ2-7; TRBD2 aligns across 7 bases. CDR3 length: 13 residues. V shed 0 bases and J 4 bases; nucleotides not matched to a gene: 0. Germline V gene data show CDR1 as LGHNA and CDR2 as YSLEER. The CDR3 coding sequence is TGCGCCAGCAGCCAAGAGGGGGGGTACGAGCAGTACTTC. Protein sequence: CASSQEGGYEQYF.

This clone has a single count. CDR3 residues: CASSHPPGQANTGELFF. DNA for the CDR3: TGCGCCAGCAGCCACCCCCCGGGACAAGCGAACACCGGGGAGCTGTTTTTT. The chain recombines TRBV4-3 with TRBJ2-2, with D perhaps TRBD1 (6 bases). Germline V gene sequence: CDR1 LGHNA, CDR2 YSLEER. The V end was cut by 3 bases, the J end by 0 bases, with 14 bases between. This CDR3 has 17 amino acids.

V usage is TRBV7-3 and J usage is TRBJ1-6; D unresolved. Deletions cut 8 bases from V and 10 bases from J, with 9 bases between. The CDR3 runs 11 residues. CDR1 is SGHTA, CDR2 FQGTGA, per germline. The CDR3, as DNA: TGTGCCAGCTCCCTAGTCTCACCCCTCCACTTT. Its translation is CASSLVSPLHF.

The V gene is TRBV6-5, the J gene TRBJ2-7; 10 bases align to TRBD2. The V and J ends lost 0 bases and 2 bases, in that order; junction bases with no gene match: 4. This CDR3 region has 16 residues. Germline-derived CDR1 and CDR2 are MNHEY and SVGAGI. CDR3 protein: CASSYSAGGVTYEQYF. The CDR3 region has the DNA TGTGCCAGCAGTTACTCAGCGGGAGGGGTGACCTACGAGCAGTACTTC.

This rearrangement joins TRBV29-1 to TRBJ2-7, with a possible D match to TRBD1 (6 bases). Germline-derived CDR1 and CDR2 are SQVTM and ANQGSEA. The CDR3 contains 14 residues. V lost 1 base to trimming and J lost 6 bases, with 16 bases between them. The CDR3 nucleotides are TGCAGCGTTGAAGGCTACCAGGGGATCGGCGAGCAGTACTTC. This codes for CSVEGYQGIGEQYF.

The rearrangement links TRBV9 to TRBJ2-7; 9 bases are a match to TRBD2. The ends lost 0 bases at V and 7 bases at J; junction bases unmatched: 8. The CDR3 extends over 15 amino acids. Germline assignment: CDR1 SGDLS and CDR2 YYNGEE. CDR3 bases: TGTGCCAGCAGCGTAGCTGTAGCGGGAGTTCAAGAGCAGTACTTC. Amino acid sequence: CASSVAVAGVQEQYF.

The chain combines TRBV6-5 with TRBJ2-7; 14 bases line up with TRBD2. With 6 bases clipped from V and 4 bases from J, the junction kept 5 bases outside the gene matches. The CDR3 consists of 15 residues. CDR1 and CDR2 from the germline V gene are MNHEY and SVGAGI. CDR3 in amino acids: CASRGTSGSGYEQYF. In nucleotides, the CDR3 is TGTGCCAGCAGGGGGACTAGCGGGAGTGGGTACGAGCAGTACTTC.

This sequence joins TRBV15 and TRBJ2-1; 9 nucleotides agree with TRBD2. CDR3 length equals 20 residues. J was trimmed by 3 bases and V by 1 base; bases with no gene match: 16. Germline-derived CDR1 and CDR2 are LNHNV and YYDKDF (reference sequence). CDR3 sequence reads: CATSRAVGLATLAGYNEQFF. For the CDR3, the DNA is TGTGCCACCAGCAGAGCAGTAGGACTAGCGACTCTCGCGGGCTACAATGAGCAGTTCTTC.

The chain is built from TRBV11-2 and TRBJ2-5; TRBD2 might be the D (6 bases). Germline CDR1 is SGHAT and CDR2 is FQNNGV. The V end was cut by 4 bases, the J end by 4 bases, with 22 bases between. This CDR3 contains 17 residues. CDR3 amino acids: CASSSSAAGRRGETQYF. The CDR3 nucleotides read TGTGCCAGCAGCTCCTCAGCGGCTGGACGGAGGGGAGAGACCCAGTACTTC.

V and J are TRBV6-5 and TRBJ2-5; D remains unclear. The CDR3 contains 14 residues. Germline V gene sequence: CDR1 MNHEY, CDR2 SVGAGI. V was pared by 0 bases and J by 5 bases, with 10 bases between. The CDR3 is CASSYSTSGETQYF. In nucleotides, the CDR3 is TGTGCCAGCAGTTACTCGACTTCTGGGGAGACCCAGTACTTC.

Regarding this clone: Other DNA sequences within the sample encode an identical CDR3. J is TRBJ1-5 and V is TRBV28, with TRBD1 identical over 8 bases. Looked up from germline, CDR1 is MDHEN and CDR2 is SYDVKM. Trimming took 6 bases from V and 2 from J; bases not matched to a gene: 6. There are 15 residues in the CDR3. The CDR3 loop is CASSPGQGRNQPQHF. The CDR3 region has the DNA TGTGCCAGCAGCCCTGGACAGGGTCGCAATCAGCCCCAGCATTTT.

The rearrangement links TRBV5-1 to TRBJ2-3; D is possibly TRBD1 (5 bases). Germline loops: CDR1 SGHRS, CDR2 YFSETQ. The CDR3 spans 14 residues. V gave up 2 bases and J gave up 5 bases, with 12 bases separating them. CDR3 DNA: TGCGCCAGCAGCTTCGGTAGGGGCCAAGATACGCAGTATTTT. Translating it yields CASSFGRGQDTQYF.

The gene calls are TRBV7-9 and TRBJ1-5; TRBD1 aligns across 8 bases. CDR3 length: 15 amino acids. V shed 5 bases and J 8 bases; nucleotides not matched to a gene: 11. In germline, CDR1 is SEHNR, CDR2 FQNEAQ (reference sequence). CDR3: CASSPDRARGEPQHF. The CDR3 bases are TGTGCCAGCAGCCCGGACAGGGCCCGGGGAGAGCCCCAGCATTTT. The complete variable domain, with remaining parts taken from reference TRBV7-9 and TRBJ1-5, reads DTGVSQNPRHKITKRGQNVTFRCDPISEHNRLYWYRQTLGQGPEFLTYFQNEAQLEKSRLLSDRFSAERPKGSFSTLEIQRTEQGDSAMYLCASSPDRARGEPQHFGDGTRLSIL.

The CDR3 loop reads CASTGAPSTQYF. CDR3 DNA: TGTGCCAGCACAGGGGCGCCGTCGACCCAGTACTTC. J is TRBJ2-5 and V is TRBV6-5, with D possibly being TRBD1 (6 bases). This CDR3 comprises 12 residues. Between the trimmed V and J ends, which lost 7 bases and 7 bases, there was a span of 13 bases. Germline CDR1 reads MNHEY; CDR2 reads SVGAGI.

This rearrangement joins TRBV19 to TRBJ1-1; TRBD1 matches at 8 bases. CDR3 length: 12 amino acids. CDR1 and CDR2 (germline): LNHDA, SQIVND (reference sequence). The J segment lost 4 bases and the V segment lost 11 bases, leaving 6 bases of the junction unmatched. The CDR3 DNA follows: TGTGCCTGGCAGGGGGCGAGCACTGAAGCTTTCTTT. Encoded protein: CAWQGASTEAFF.

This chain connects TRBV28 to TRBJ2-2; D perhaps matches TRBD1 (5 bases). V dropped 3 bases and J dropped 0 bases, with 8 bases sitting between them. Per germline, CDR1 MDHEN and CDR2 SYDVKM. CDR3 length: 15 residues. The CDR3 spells CASSLRQTNTGELFF. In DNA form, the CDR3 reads TGTGCCAGCAGTTTGCGACAGACGAACACCGGGGAGCTGTTTTTT.

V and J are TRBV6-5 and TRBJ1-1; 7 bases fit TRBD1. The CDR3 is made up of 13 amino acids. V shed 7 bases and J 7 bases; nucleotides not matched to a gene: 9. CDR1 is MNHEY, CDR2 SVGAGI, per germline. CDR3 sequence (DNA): TGTGCCAGCAACGACAGGGTCCGGGGTGAAGCTTTCTTT. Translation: CASNDRVRGEAFF.

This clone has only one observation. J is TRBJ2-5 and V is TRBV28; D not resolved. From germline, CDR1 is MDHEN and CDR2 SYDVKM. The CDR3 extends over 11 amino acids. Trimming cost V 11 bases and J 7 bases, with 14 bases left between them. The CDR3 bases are TGTGCCTCACAGAGATACGGGACCCAGTACTTC. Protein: CASQRYGTQYF.